The 8 T cell receptor beta chains reported below all come from one sample, sequenced in a study of molecular identifiers for immune sequencing clone quantification. TCRdb used MiXCR to reprocess the PCR reads, holding one entry per CDR3 protein. The sample contains approximately 670,000 distinct CDR3 sequences, about 20% of which appear only once. The sample taken for sequencing was naive CD8+ T cells from blood, with Jurkat cell RNA spiked in. The subset is: FACS-sorted CD8+CD4-CCR7+CD45RA+ naive T cells. The receptors stem from a human donor in good health. Some libraries in this study had Jurkat cell RNA spiked in.

With regard to this clonotype: This may arise from a read error, as a much more abundant clone is one base away. V gene TRBV11-2 combines with J gene TRBJ2-5; D gene uncertain. Germline V CDR1 and CDR2: SGHAT, FQNNGV. The V end lost 5 bases, the J end lost 9 bases, and 16 bases lay between the germline ends. The CDR3 sequence is 13 residues long. This chain's CDR3 is CASSPAVPGAQYF. The CDR3, as DNA: TGTGCCAGCAGCCCGGCAGTTCCTGGGGCCCAGTACTTC.

This clonotype appeared a single time. The junction and the germline gene differ at one end; a read error may be behind it. The rearrangement links TRBV11-3 to TRBJ2-2, with 7 positions matching TRBD2. The germline V gene has CDR1 SGHNT and CDR2 YENEEA. This CDR3 has 16 residues. The CDR3 is CASSLKLAMNTGEPFF. CDR3 nucleotides: TGTGCCAGCAGCTTAAAACTAGCGATGAACACCGGGGAGCCGTTTTTT.

Ten or more counts support this clonotype. This rearrangement joins TRBV24-1 to TRBJ2-7, with unresolved D. The V and J ends lost 4 bases and 4 bases respectively, with 10 bases between them. This CDR3 is 13 amino acids long. The germline gives CDR1 KGHDR, CDR2 SFDVKD. The CDR3 protein is CATSESTEYEQYF. The CDR3 DNA reads TGTGCCACCAGTGAGAGCACAGAGTACGAGCAGTACTTC.

About this clonotype itself: A much larger clone is a single base away; this may be a read error. This sequence joins TRBV7-9 and TRBJ1-1; 7 bases fit TRBD1. With V trimmed by 3 bases and J by 3 bases, 10 bases remained unmatched. The CDR3 runs to 16 residues. Germline V gives CDR1 SEHNR, CDR2 FQNEAQ (reference sequence). Written as DNA, the CDR3 is TGTGCCAGCAGCTTCGACAGGGAGAGCCCAGACACTGAAGCTTTCTTT. Its translation is CASSFDRESPDTEAFF.

Only one count was recorded for this clonotype. The V gene is TRBV7-9, the J gene TRBJ2-1; 10 bases line up with TRBD2. Germline CDR1 reads SEHNR; CDR2 reads FQNEAQ (reference sequence). V lost 2 bases, J lost 7 bases, and 11 bases stayed unmatched. The CDR3 contains 17 residues. The CDR3, as DNA: TGTGCCAGCAGCTTATCAGGTTGGACTAGCGGTTCTAATGAGCAGTTCTTC. Its translation: CASSLSGWTSGSNEQFF.

This clonotype was seen a few times. The chain uses TRBV13 and TRBJ2-2, with 8 bases lining up with TRBD1. The V gene end was trimmed by 4 bases and the J gene end by 2 bases; junction bases not matched to a gene: 6. This CDR3 has 16 amino acids. Per the germline V gene, CDR1 is PRHDT and CDR2 is FYEKMQ (reference sequence). The CDR3 region has the DNA TGTGCCAGCAGCTCGCGGACAGGGCTCAACACCGGGGAGCTGTTTTTT. This sequence encodes CASSSRTGLNTGELFF.

This clonotype appeared many times. The J gene is TRBJ2-3, the V gene TRBV12-3 or TRBV12-4; the D gene is possibly TRBD2 (5 bases). Trimming removed 5 bases from V and 2 bases from J, with 11 bases in between. The CDR3 runs 14 residues. CDR3 sequence: CASSVRLITDTQYF. The CDR3, as DNA: TGTGCCAGCAGTGTAAGACTAATCACAGATACGCAGTATTTT.

In this sample, this clonotype turned up a few times. This may arise from a read error, as a much more abundant clone is one base away. V gene TRBV4-3 combines with J gene TRBJ2-1; TRBD1 matches at 8 bases. Germline lookup yields CDR1 LGHNA and CDR2 YSLEER. CDR3 size: 13 residues. V lost 3 bases, J lost 12 bases, and 7 bases stayed unmatched. The CDR3 loop reads CASSHDTGGWQFF. CDR3 coding DNA: TGCGCCAGCAGCCACGATACAGGGGGTTGGCAGTTCTTC.